One sample yielded the 17 T cell receptor beta chains listed below, sequenced in a study of T cell changes during pregnancy in multiple sclerosis. Sequenced by immunoSEQ multiplex PCR; TCRdb stores in-frame clones only, minus some. The table has 48,000 or so clones, about 88% seen once. The specimen comprised CD4+ T cells from peripheral blood mononuclear cells, sampled in the second trimester of pregnancy. The receptors derive from a female donor with multiple sclerosis, enrolled in a pregnancy study.

This clone has only one observation. The chain employs TRBV5-1 and TRBJ1-2; possible D gene TRBD1, 6 bases. Germline values: CDR1 SGHRS, CDR2 YFSETQ. V was clipped by 3 bases and J by 0 bases, with 9 bases between them. The CDR3 spans 14 residues. CDR3 in DNA: TGCGCCAGCAGCTCAGGGGCAACTAACTATGGCTACACCTTC. It specifies CASSSGATNYGYTF.

The chain combines TRBV19 with TRBJ2-1; 7 bases map to TRBD2. CDR3 length: 14 amino acids. The V gene end was trimmed by 4 bases and the J gene end by 3 bases; junction bases not matched to a gene: 3. CDR1 is LNHDA and CDR2 is SQIVND in the germline V gene (reference sequence). CDR3 region: CASSRSGVYNEQFF. The CDR3 region has the DNA TGTGCCAGTAGTAGGAGCGGGGTCTACAATGAGCAGTTCTTC.

The rearrangement joins TRBV6-1 to TRBJ2-7; perhaps TRBD2 as D (6 bases). Germline assignment: CDR1 MNHNS and CDR2 SASEGT. V was trimmed by 1 base and J by 4 bases, leaving 17 bases between them. The CDR3 is 16 amino acids. The CDR3 sequence: CASSEGSGVRGYEQYF. For the CDR3, the DNA is TGTGCCAGCAGTGAAGGGTCGGGGGTACGGGGGTACGAGCAGTACTTC.

The chain recombines TRBV28 with TRBJ1-3; D is uncertain. The germline V and J ends were trimmed by 6 bases and 0 bases, with 12 bases remaining between them. Germline V gene data show CDR1 as MDHEN and CDR2 as SYDVKM. The CDR3 has 15 amino acids. The CDR3: CASSEQKISGNTIYF. The CDR3 DNA is TGTGCCAGCAGCGAACAGAAGATCTCTGGAAACACCATATATTTT. The full variable domain, with the rest looked up from reference TRBV28 and TRBJ1-3, is DVKVTQSSRYLVKRTGEKVFLECVQDMDHENMFWYRQDPGLGLRLIYFSYDVKMKEKGDIPEGYSVSREKKERFSLILESASTNQTSMYLCASSEQKISGNTIYFGEGSWLTVV.

The sample holds one count of this clone. The rearrangement uses TRBV7-3 and TRBJ2-1; 9 bases are shared with TRBD2. V dropped 8 bases and J dropped 10; count of bases not matched to a gene: 9. The germline V gene has CDR1 SGHTA and CDR2 FQGTGA. CDR3 length equals 13 residues. CDR3 loop: CASGAGGPREQFF. Here the CDR3 DNA reads TGTGCCAGCGGGGCGGGAGGGCCAAGGGAGCAGTTCTTC.

This chain links TRBV13 with TRBJ1-2, with D perhaps TRBD1 (5 bases). Trimming stripped 2 bases from V and 1 base from J, with 14 bases between. Per germline, CDR1 PRHDT and CDR2 FYEKMQ (reference sequence). The CDR3 runs to 16 residues. The CDR3 spells CASSLPPTESNYGYTF. In DNA, the CDR3 is TGTGCCAGCAGCTTACCGCCGACAGAGAGTAACTATGGCTACACCTTC.

This clone was observed a single time. V usage is TRBV27 and J usage is TRBJ2-7, with 8 nucleotides matching TRBD2. Germline trimming cut 0 bases from V and 3 bases from J; bases unmatched to any gene: 4. CDR3 length equals 15 residues. Germline assignment: CDR1 MNHEY and CDR2 SMNVEV (reference sequence). The CDR3 protein is CASSLSGGGFYEQYF. The CDR3 nucleotides are TGTGCCAGCAGTTTATCCGGCGGGGGGTTCTACGAGCAGTACTTC.

This chain connects TRBV2 to TRBJ1-1, with a possible D match to TRBD1 (6 bases). The CDR3 runs to 13 residues. V was pared by 7 bases and J by 5 bases, with 14 bases between. CDR1 is SNHLY, CDR2 FYNNEI, per germline. CDR3 loop: CASKYRETTEAFF. CDR3 in DNA: TGTGCCAGCAAGTACAGGGAGACGACTGAAGCTTTCTTT.

The V call is TRBV7-2, the J call TRBJ2-1; D is possibly TRBD2 (6 bases). V lost 5 bases and J 4 bases, leaving 12 bases between the germline ends. In germline, CDR1 is SGHTA, CDR2 FQGNSA. The CDR3 totals 14 residues. The CDR3 DNA reads TGTGCCAGCAGCATCTCTAGCGCTTACAATGAGCAGTTCTTC. This sequence encodes CASSISSAYNEQFF.

The chain has TRBV28 and TRBJ2-7; 7 nucleotides line up with TRBD1. The germline CDR1 and CDR2 sequences are MDHEN and SYDVKM. V dropped 6 bases and J dropped 6; count of bases not matched to a gene: 14. The CDR3 covers 15 residues. The CDR3 sequence is CASRETGASIGEQYF. The CDR3 nucleotides are TGTGCCAGCAGGGAAACAGGGGCGTCGATCGGCGAGCAGTACTTC.

This clone was counted a few times. This chain links TRBV19 with TRBJ1-2; possibly TRBD1 for D (6 bases). The germline gives CDR1 LNHDA, CDR2 SQIVND (reference sequence). This CDR3 is 14 amino acids long. The V gene lost 0 bases and the J gene lost 6 bases, with 11 bases spanning the gap. CDR3 sequence: CASSIDGTWDGYTF. The CDR3 DNA is TGTGCCAGTAGTATAGATGGGACATGGGATGGCTACACCTTC.

The chain uses TRBV5-5 and TRBJ2-1; 8 nucleotides agree with TRBD2. V lost 2 bases and J lost 3; bases outside the gene matches: 7. Per the germline V gene, CDR1 is SGHKS and CDR2 is YYEKEE (reference sequence). The CDR3 totals 16 residues. This CDR3 is CASSFAAGGLYNEQFF. The CDR3, as DNA: TGTGCCAGCAGCTTCGCTGCGGGAGGCCTCTACAATGAGCAGTTCTTC. Full variable domain (rest looked up from reference TRBV5-5 and TRBJ2-1): DAGVTQSPTHLIKTRGQQVTLRCSPISGHKSVSWYQQVLGQGPQFIFQYYEKEERGRGNFPDRFSARQFPNYSSELNVNALLLGDSALYLCASSFAAGGLYNEQFFGPGTRLTVL.

In DNA, the CDR3 is TGCGCCAGCAGCTTGGGTCTAGAAATGGAGACCCAGTACTTC. It is translated as CASSLGLEMETQYF. The chain has TRBV5-1 and TRBJ2-5; no clear D gene. The CDR3 is 14 amino acids. V lost 0 bases to trimming and J lost 5 bases, with 11 bases between them. The germline V gene has CDR1 SGHRS and CDR2 YFSETQ.

The V gene is TRBV19, the J gene TRBJ1-2, with 11 bases matching TRBD1. V was clipped by 9 bases and J by 4 bases; unmatched bases: 13. This CDR3 spans 16 amino acids. Germline CDR1 is LNHDA and CDR2 is SQIVND (reference sequence). CDR3 protein: CASRSDGTGGIYGYTF. Here the CDR3 DNA reads TGTGCCAGCCGATCGGATGGGACAGGGGGTATCTATGGCTACACCTTC.

This sequence joins TRBV28 and TRBJ2-7, with a tentative D call TRBD1 (6 bases). CDR1 is MDHEN and CDR2 is SYDVKM in the germline V gene. Deletions cut 2 bases from V and 6 bases from J, with 14 bases between. CDR3 length: 14 residues. The CDR3 loop reads CASSLVVRGGEQYF. CDR3 nucleotides: TGTGCCAGCAGTTTAGTTGTCAGGGGCGGCGAGCAGTACTTC.

This clone has just a few counts. The CDR3 spells CASSPGGTSVAFF. The CDR3, as DNA: TGCGCCAGCAGCCCGGGGGGGACCTCGGTCGCTTTCTTT. The chain carries TRBV5-1 and TRBJ1-1, with D tentatively TRBD1 (5 bases). CDR1 is SGHRS and CDR2 is YFSETQ in the germline V gene. The CDR3 contains 13 residues. The V gene lost 4 bases and the J gene lost 11 bases, with 18 bases spanning the gap.

The CDR3 reads CATSREQTSADEQYF. In DNA form, the CDR3 reads TGTGCCACCAGCAGAGAGCAAACTAGCGCGGACGAGCAGTACTTC. The chain links TRBV15 to TRBJ2-7; 7 bases align to TRBD2. The CDR3 spans 15 residues. V dropped 0 bases and J dropped 5; count of bases not matched to a gene: 7. Germline V gene data show CDR1 as LNHNV and CDR2 as YYDKDF (reference sequence).